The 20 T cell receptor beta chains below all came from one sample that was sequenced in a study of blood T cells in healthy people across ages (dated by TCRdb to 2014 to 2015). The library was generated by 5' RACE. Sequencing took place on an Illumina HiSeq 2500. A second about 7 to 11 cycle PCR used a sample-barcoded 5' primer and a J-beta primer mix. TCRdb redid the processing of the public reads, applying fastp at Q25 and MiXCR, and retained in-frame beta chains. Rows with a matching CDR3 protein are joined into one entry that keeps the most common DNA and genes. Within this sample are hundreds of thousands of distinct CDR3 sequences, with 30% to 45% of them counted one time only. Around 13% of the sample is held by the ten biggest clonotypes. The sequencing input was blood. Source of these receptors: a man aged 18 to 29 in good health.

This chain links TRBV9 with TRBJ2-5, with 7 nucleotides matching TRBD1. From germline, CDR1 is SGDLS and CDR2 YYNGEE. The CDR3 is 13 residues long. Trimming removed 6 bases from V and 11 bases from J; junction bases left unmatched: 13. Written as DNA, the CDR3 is TGTGCCAGCATAGGGGGCAGTTACAATGAGCAGTACTTC. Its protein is CASIGGSYNEQYF.

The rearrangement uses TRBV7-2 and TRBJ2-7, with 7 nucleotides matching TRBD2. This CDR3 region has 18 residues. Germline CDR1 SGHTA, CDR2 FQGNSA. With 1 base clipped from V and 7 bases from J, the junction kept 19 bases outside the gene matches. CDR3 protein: CASSLVTWGGSSYNEQYF. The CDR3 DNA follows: TGTGCCAGCAGCTTAGTTACTTGGGGGGGGAGCTCCTACAATGAGCAGTACTTC.

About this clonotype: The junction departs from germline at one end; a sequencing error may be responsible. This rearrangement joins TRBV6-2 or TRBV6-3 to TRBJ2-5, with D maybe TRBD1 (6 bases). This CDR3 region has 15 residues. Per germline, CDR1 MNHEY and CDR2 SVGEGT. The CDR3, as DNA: TGTGCCCGCAGTTACCCAAGAGGGGGTCAAGAGACCCAGTACTTC. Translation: CARSYPRGGQETQYF.

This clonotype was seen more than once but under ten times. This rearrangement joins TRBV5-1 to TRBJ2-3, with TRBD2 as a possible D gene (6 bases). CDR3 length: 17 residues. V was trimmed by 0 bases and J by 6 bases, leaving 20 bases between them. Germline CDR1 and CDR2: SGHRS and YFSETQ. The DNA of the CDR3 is TGCGCCAGCAGCTTGGCAACCCCGGGACTGGGAGCGGATACGCAGTATTTT. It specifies CASSLATPGLGADTQYF.

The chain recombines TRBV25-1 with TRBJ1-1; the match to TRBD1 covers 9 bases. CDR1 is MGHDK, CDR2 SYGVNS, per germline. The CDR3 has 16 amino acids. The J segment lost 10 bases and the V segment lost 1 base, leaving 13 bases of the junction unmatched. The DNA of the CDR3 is TGTGCCAGCAGTGAATTCCACAGGACAGGGGCGGAGGGAGCTTTCTTT. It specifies CASSEFHRTGAEGAFF.

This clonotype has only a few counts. The CDR3 bases are TGCAGTGCTAGAGCCGACCAATACGAGCAGTACTTC. Its translation: CSARADQYEQYF. The chain employs TRBV20-1 and TRBJ2-7; no reliable D call. Trimming took 1 base from V and 4 from J, leaving 8 bases between them. Looked up from germline, CDR1 is DFQATT and CDR2 is SNEGSKA (reference sequence). The CDR3 extends over 12 amino acids.

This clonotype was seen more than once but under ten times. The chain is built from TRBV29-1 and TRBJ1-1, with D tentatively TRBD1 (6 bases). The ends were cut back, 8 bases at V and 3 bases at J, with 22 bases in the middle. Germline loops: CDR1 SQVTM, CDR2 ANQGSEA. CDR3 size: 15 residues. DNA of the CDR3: TGCAGCTCCAAGGACGGCAGGGGACTTGACACTGAAGCTTTCTTT. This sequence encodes CSSKDGRGLDTEAFF.

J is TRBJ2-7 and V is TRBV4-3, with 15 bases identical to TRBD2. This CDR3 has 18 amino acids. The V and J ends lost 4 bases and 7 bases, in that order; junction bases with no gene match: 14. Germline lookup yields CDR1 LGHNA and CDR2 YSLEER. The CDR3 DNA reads TGCGCCAGCAGCCTCCTGGGACTAGCGGGGGGATATAACAATGAGCAGTACTTC. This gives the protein CASSLLGLAGGYNNEQYF.

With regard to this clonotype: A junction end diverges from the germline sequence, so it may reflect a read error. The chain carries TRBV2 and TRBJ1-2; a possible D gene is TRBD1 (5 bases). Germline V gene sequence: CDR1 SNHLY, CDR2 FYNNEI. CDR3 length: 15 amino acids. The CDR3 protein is CASSDRKTEGNGCTF. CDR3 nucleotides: TGTGCCAGCAGTGACAGAAAGACAGAAGGAAACGGCTGCACCTTC.

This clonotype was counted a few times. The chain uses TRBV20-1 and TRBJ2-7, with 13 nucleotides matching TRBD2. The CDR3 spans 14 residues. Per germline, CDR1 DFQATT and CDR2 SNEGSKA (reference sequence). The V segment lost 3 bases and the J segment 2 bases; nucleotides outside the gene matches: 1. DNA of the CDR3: TGCAGTGCTAGCACTAGCGGGGGGGCCTACGAGCAGTACTTC. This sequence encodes CSASTSGGAYEQYF.

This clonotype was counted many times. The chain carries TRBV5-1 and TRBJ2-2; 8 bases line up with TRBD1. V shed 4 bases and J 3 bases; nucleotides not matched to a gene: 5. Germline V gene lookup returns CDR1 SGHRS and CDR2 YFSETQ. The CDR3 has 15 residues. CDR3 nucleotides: TGCGCCAGCAGCGCAGGGGGCGCCGACACCGGGGAGCTGTTTTTT. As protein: CASSAGGADTGELFF.

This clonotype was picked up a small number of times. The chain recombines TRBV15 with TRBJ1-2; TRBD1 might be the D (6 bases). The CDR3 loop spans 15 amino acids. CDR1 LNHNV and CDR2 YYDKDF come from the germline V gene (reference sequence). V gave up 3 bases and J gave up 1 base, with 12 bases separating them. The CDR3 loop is CATSRGGQINYGYTF. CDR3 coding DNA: TGTGCCACCAGCAGGGGCGGACAGATTAACTATGGCTACACCTTC.

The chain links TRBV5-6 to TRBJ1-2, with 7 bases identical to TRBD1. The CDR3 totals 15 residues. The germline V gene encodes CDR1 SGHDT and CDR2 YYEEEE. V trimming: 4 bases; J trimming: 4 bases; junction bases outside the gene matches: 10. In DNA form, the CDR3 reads TGTGCCAGCAGCGCGGGGGCGGGACAGTTCTATGGCTACACCTTC. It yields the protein CASSAGAGQFYGYTF.

This CDR3 reads CASSLAPSGGTGEQFF. For the CDR3, the DNA is TGTGCCAGCAGCTTAGCGCCTAGCGGGGGGACGGGTGAGCAGTTCTTC. The rearrangement joins TRBV7-9 to TRBJ2-1; TRBD2 agrees at 11 bases. The V segment lost 0 bases and the J segment 9 bases; nucleotides outside the gene matches: 7. This CDR3 region has 16 residues. Germline V lookup: CDR1 SEHNR, CDR2 FQNEAQ (reference sequence).

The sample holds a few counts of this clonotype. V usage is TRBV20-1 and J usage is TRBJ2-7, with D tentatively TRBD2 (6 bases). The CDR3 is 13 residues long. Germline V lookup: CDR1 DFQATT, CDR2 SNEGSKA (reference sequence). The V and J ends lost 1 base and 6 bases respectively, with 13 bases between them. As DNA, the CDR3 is TGCAGTGCTAGAGGGGCGGGACTTCGCGAGCAGTACTTC. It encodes CSARGAGLREQYF.

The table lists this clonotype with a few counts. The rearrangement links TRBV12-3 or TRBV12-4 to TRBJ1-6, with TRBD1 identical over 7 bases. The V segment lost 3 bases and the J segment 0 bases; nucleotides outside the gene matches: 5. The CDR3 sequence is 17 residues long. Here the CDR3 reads CASSFRQGLSYNSPLHF. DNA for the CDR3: TGTGCCAGCAGTTTTAGACAGGGACTCTCCTATAATTCACCCCTCCACTTT.

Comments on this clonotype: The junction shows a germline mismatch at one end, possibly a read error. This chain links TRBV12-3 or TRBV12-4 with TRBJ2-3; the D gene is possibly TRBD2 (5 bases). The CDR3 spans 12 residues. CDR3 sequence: CASTVSGDTEYF. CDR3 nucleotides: TGTGCCAGCACCGTGAGCGGAGATACGGAGTATTTT.

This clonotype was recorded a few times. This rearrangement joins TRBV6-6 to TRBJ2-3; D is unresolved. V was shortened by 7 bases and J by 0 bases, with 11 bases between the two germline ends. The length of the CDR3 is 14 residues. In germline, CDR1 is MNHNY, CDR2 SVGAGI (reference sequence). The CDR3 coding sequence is TGTGCCAGCACCCCTGGGTCAAGCACAGATACGCAGTATTTT. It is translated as CASTPGSSTDTQYF.

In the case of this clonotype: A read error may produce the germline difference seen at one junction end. CDR3 region: CAISARASGGNYNEQYF. CDR3 sequence (DNA): TGTGCCATTAGTGCCCGAGCTAGCGGGGGCAACTACAATGAGCAGTACTTC. The rearrangement links TRBV10-3 to TRBJ2-5; 10 bases map to TRBD2. The V gene's germline CDR1 is ENHRY and CDR2 SYGVKD. The CDR3 sequence is 17 residues long.

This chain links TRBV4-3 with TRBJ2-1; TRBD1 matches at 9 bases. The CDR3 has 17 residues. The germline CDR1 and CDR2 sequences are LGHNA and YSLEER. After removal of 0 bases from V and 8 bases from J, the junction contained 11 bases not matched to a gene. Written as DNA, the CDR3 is TGCGCCAGCAGCCAAGAACGGGACGACACAGGGGGCGATGAGCAGTTCTTC. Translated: CASSQERDDTGGDEQFF.